The rows below give T cell receptor beta chains drawn from one sample of a study of blood T cell repertoires in COVID-19. The table came from immunoSEQ multiplex PCR; TCRdb's copy has only in-frame clones and leaves some out. The sample lists about 100,000 clones; about nine tenths were seen once. The sample taken for sequencing was peripheral blood. These receptors were taken from a human donor in a cohort sampled during active COVID-19. The CDR3 runs from the conserved cysteine through the conserved F or W. The order of the fields is clone size, D gene, V gene, J gene, CDR3 protein, CDR3 DNA. The D gene is left open where the match is weak. Size tells how often a clone was seen (once, few, many) or the class of an expanded clone, and some rows leave it out.

size: .; D: .; V: TRBV2; J: TRBJ1-1; CDR3: CASTKRRVTSEAFF; DNA: TGTGCCAGCACCAAAAGGCGGGTGACATCTGAAGCTTTCTTT
size: .; D: .; V: TRBV12-3/TRBV12-4; J: TRBJ1-6; CDR3: CASSRSYNSPLHF; DNA: TGTGCCAGCAGCCGGTCCTATAATTCACCCCTCCACTTT
size: .; D: .; V: TRBV2; J: TRBJ1-4; CDR3: CASSEQGNEKLFF; DNA: TGTGCCAGCAGTGAACAGGGAAATGAAAAACTGTTTTTT
size: once; D: .; V: TRBV7-2; J: TRBJ2-7; CDR3: CASSPDGASGLTYEQYF; DNA: TGTGCCAGCAGCCCTGACGGAGCCAGCGGGTTAACCTACGAGCAGTACTTC
size: once; D: .; V: TRBV2; J: TRBJ2-7; CDR3: CASSEGRGSYEQYF; DNA: TGTGCCAGCAGTGAGGGCAGGGGTTCCTACGAGCAGTACTTC
size: .; D: .; V: TRBV3-1/TRBV3-2; J: TRBJ2-3; CDR3: CASSPRFASTDTQYF; DNA: TGTGCCAGCAGCCCCAGGTTCGCTAGCACAGATACGCAGTATTTT
size: .; D: TRBD1; V: TRBV7-6; J: TRBJ2-7; CDR3: CASSLQGELYEQYF; DNA: TGTGCCAGCAGCCTACAGGGGGAACTATACGAGCAGTACTTC
size: once; D: TRBD1; V: TRBV11-3; J: TRBJ2-1; CDR3: CASSLGGQGYYNEQFF; DNA: TGTGCCAGCAGCTTAGGGGGACAGGGCTACTACAATGAGCAGTTCTTC
size: once; D: TRBD2; V: TRBV2; J: TRBJ2-1; CDR3: CASSRGTSNEQFF; DNA: TGTGCCAGCAGTCGGGGGACTAGTAATGAGCAGTTCTTC
size: .; D: TRBD2; V: TRBV11-2; J: TRBJ2-7; CDR3: CASSLDPRGGPYEQYF; DNA: TGTGCCAGCAGCTTAGATCCCCGGGGGGGGCCCTACGAGCAGTACTTC
size: .; D: .; V: TRBV19; J: TRBJ1-1; CDR3: CASRGGGDYTEAFF; DNA: TGTGCCAGTAGAGGGGGGGGCGATTACACTGAAGCTTTCTTT
size: .; D: TRBD1; V: TRBV2; J: TRBJ1-2; CDR3: CASSQGAMGGYTF; DNA: TGTGCCAGCAGTCAGGGGGCCATGGGTGGCTACACCTTC